The clone carrying this TCR beta chain came up a few times. What it recognizes is unknown. Germline V gene data show CDR1 as LGHNA and CDR2 as YNFKEQ. The length of the CDR3 is 16 residues. Trimming took off 3 bases at V and 3 bases at J, with 14 bases between the two ends. This specimen belongs to a study of blood T cells in healthy people across ages. General study points: With age, beta diversity per million T cells declined roughly linearly, significantly by around 43.

A second PCR of about 7 to 12 cycles used a sample-barcoded 5' primer and a J-beta primer mix. Template switching added a 12-random-nucleotide identifier to every cDNA molecule. TCRdb fed the 5' RACE reads into MiXCR, producing one record per CDR3 protein. The sample holds about 1.1 million distinct CDR3 sequences, more than 30% seen once. The receptor was derived from a man younger than 35 in good health. The sample was blood. The chain combines TRBV4-2 with TRBJ1-4; possibly TRBD1 for D (6 bases). The CDR3 is CASSQTQGAANEKLFF. The CDR3 coding sequence is TGTGCCAGCAGCCAGACACAGGGTGCGGCTAATGAAAAACTGTTTTTT.